This T cell receptor beta chain was profiled in a study of shared clonotypes between healthy human individuals. The V end was cut by 2 bases, the J end by 0 bases, with 6 bases between. In germline, CDR1 is PRHDT, CDR2 FYEKMQ (reference sequence). This CDR3 comprises 14 residues. Data came from immunoSEQ multiplex PCR; TCRdb stores just in-frame clones and leaves some out. The repertoire holds about 2.4 million clones, roughly 93% seen once, with approximately 0.36% in the top ten. J is TRBJ2-3 and V is TRBV13; D remains ambiguous. The sequenced sample was naive CD4+ T cells from PBMCs. Subset reported: CD45RA+ positively selected. This receptor was identified in a man younger than 30 in good health. Some clones in this sample may be carry-over from other donors' samples. The CDR3 DNA is TGTGCCAGCAGCTTATTCAGGAGCACAGATACGCAGTATTTT. It codes for CASSLFRSTDTQYF.